Below, 12 T cell receptor beta chains from the same sample are listed, as sequenced in a study of breast tumors, draining lymph nodes, adjacent tissues (dated by TCRdb to about 2016). Lymph node samples were obtained from the axillary draining lymph nodes of breast cancer patients. Library construction relied on multiplex PCR. This sample was sequenced with an Illumina HiSeq 2000. TCRdb reanalyzed the raw reads on its own, using fastp at Q25 for trimming and MiXCR for clone calling, and kept in-frame beta chains. Entries are consolidated by CDR3 protein sequence, retaining the most common genes and DNA. Counted in this sample were under 150,000 distinct CDR3 sequences; 21% of them appeared once. About 2% of the sample is taken by the ten largest. Sample: axillary lymph node tissue. These receptors all stem from a female donor with breast cancer. Some clones in this sample may be carry-over from other donors' samples.

Points on this clonotype: This may arise from a read error, as a much more abundant clone is one base away. This chain uses TRBV30 with TRBJ2-5; perhaps TRBD2 as D (6 bases). V gave up 1 base and J gave up 5 bases, with 11 bases separating them. CDR1 and CDR2 (germline): GTSNPN, SVGIG (reference sequence). The CDR3 extends over 13 amino acids. CDR3 sequence: CAWSGTGTETQYF. For the CDR3, the DNA is TGTGCCTGGAGTGGTACCGGGACTGAGACCCAGTACTTC.

The table lists this clonotype with many counts. The V gene is TRBV24-1, the J gene TRBJ1-5, with TRBD1 as a possible D gene (6 bases). This CDR3 has 16 amino acids. Germline V gene lookup returns CDR1 KGHDR and CDR2 SFDVKD. V lost 7 bases and J 1 base, leaving 16 bases between the germline ends. CDR3 loop: CATSRSGDASNQPQHF. The CDR3, as DNA: TGTGCCACCAGCCGATCAGGGGACGCCAGCAATCAGCCCCAGCATTTT.

This clonotype was recorded many times. This chain links TRBV10-3 with TRBJ2-3; TRBD1 matches at 12 bases. CDR1 ENHRY and CDR2 SYGVKD come from the germline V gene. The length of the CDR3 is 20 residues. V lost 7 bases to trimming and J lost 8 bases; unmatched junction nucleotides: 25. CDR3 sequence: CAITPSGQGATSVALGTQYF. The CDR3 region has the DNA TGTGCCATCACTCCATCGGGACAGGGGGCAACTAGCGTTGCGTTGGGTACGCAGTATTTT.

At least ten counts were recorded for this clonotype. The chain recombines TRBV6-1 with TRBJ1-4; no clear D. Germline CDR1 and CDR2: MNHNS and SASEGT. The CDR3 has 14 residues. V was pared by 1 base and J by 7 bases, with 10 bases between. CDR3: CASSEERRLEKLFF. The CDR3 nucleotides are TGTGCCAGCAGTGAAGAGAGACGGCTTGAAAAACTGTTTTTT.

This clonotype was counted ten times or more. The J gene is TRBJ2-5, the V gene TRBV9; D unclear. CDR1 is SGDLS, CDR2 YYNGEE, per germline. V gave up 3 bases and J gave up 1 base, with 16 bases separating them. The CDR3 runs to 16 residues. This CDR3 reads CASSAKDLSAQETQYF. Here the CDR3 DNA reads TGTGCCAGCAGCGCGAAAGACCTCTCAGCCCAAGAGACCCAGTACTTC.

This clonotype appeared many times. V and J are TRBV5-1 and TRBJ1-2, with D possibly being TRBD1 (6 bases). Germline loops: CDR1 SGHRS, CDR2 YFSETQ. Trimming shortened V by 4 bases and J by 0 bases, and 7 bases separated the two germline ends. CDR3 length: 13 residues. The CDR3 here is CASSPGANYGYTF. DNA of the CDR3: TGCGCCAGCAGCCCAGGGGCTAACTATGGCTACACCTTC. Looking up the rest from reference TRBV5-1 and TRBJ1-2 gives the full variable domain: KAGVTQTPRYLIKTRGQQVTLSCSPISGHRSVSWYQQTPGQGLQFLFEYFSETQRNKGNFPGRFSGRQFSNSRSEMNVSTLELGDSALYLCASSPGANYGYTFGSGTRLTVV.

This clonotype appeared a few times. V gene TRBV5-6 combines with J gene TRBJ2-3, with TRBD2 as a possible D gene (6 bases). The ends were cut back, 2 bases at V and 0 bases at J, with 16 bases in the middle. CDR3 length: 17 residues. Germline V lookup: CDR1 SGHDT, CDR2 YYEEEE. For the CDR3, the DNA is TGTGCCAGCAGCTTCTCTCGAGGGAGGCCAAGCACAGATACGCAGTATTTT. Its protein product is CASSFSRGRPSTDTQYF.

This clonotype was seen once. A much more abundant neighbour one base away suggests this may be a read error. The chain has TRBV19 and TRBJ2-7; 11 bases align to TRBD2. CDR3 size: 18 residues. The germline V gene has CDR1 LNHDA and CDR2 SQIVND (reference sequence). Trimming at V came to 3 bases and at J to 4 bases, leaving 14 bases not matched to a gene. CDR3 sequence (DNA): TGTGCCAGTAGTATCGGCTTAGCAGCTAGCGGGAGGTCATACGAGCAGTACTTC. This sequence encodes CASSIGLAASGRSYEQYF.

This clonotype was observed many times. The chain couples TRBV7-9 to TRBJ2-2; D is perhaps TRBD2 (6 bases). V was pared by 1 base and J by 0 bases, with 6 bases between. The germline V gene encodes CDR1 SEHNR and CDR2 FQNEAQ (reference sequence). CDR3 length: 15 amino acids. CDR3 coding DNA: TGTGCCAGCAGCTTAGGGGGGGCGAACACCGGGGAGCTGTTTTTT. It specifies CASSLGGANTGELFF.

This clonotype has a count of ten or more. The CDR3, as DNA: TGTGCCAGCAGTTTATTATTCCAAGAGACCCAGTACTTC. It codes for CASSLLFQETQYF. This chain links TRBV27 with TRBJ2-5; no clear D gene. V was shortened by 1 base and J by 1 base, with 4 bases between the two germline ends. The CDR3 contains 13 residues. Germline values: CDR1 MNHEY, CDR2 SMNVEV (reference sequence).

Of note for this clonotype: A much larger clone differs from this one at a single base, so this may be a read error. This chain connects TRBV4-1 to TRBJ2-7, with D perhaps assigned TRBD1 or TRBD2 (5 bases each). The CDR3 consists of 15 residues. Germline V gene lookup returns CDR1 MGHRA and CDR2 YSYEKL. This CDR3 reads CASSQIEGSSYGQYF. The CDR3 DNA sequence: TGCGCCAGCAGCCAAATAGAGGGGAGCTCCTACGGGCAGTACTTC.

This clonotype was counted once. A read error may account for a junction end that differs from germline. The rearrangement joins TRBV7-9 to TRBJ2-5; no clear D gene. Germline V gives CDR1 SEHNR, CDR2 FQNEAQ (reference sequence). CDR3 size: 11 residues. As DNA, the CDR3 is TGTGCCAGCAGCCGCCAAGAGACCCAGCACTTC. This encodes CASSRQETQHF.